This TCR beta chain was recovered during a study of radiotherapy plus CTLA-4 blockade in lung cancer listed by TCRdb under 2018. Some background on the complete study: Among the enrolled patients, approximately 17% had an objective response, and less than 40% reached disease control.

CDR1 is given as SGHVS and CDR2 as FNYEAQ, both from the germline V gene. Measured from the cysteine to the phenylalanine, the CDR3 is 15 residues long. The entry retains the CDR3 DNA only, 45 bases that are in frame from base 1. The junction shows trimming of 1 base on V and 5 bases on J, and the gene matches do not reach 7 bases of it. The study evaluated CTLA-4 blockade (ipilimumab) given together with focal radiation therapy in patients who had chemo-refractory metastatic non-small-cell lung cancer. Remarks on this clone: Its antigen is currently not known. No much larger clone exists at a distance of one base, and base qualities are not known.

The study at large found these results: Increased serum interferon-beta after radiation, together with early dynamic changes in blood T cell clones, were reported to be the strongest predictors of response. After treatment with radiotherapy and ipilimumab, TCR clones that originated in tumors expanded in peripheral blood.

The library was generated by the immunoSEQ multiplex PCR assay. TCRdb obtained this table from immuneACCESS and retained in-frame rearrangements with V and J assigned. These tables miss some clones; where compared with another copy, unresolved V genes account for less than half of the shortfall, and the remainder is unexplained. The sample includes some 46,000 clones, with roughly three quarters observed a single time. The top ten constitute about 2.6% of the sample. This TCR derives from a human donor with non-small cell lung cancer whose response to radiotherapy plus ipilimumab could not be evaluated. In this chain, TRBV7-6 is recombined with TRBJ1-1, and TRBD1 aligns with 7 junction nucleotides. The starting material was peripheral blood, obtained from a patient treated with radiotherapy plus ipilimumab. The CDR3 here reads CASSLGRGRGTEAFF. The nucleotide sequence is given as TGTGCCAGCAGCTTAGGAAGGGGGCGCGGGACTGAAGCTTTCTTT. The variable domain in full, with residues beyond the CDR3 obtained from the reference TRBV7-6 and TRBJ1-1 genes, is GAGVSQSPRYKVTKRGQDVALRCDPISGHVSLYWYRQALGQGPEFLTYFNYEAQQDKSGLPNDRFSAERPEGSISTLTIQRTEQRDSAMYRCASSLGRGRGTEAFFGQGTRLTVV.